This T cell receptor (beta chain) was profiled in a study of T cells after yellow fever vaccination. Template switching by 5'RACE produced TCR cDNA, adding a universal primer site and UMIs. One entry per CDR3 protein results from TCRdb running MiXCR on the 5' RACE reads. Altogether fewer than 450,000 distinct CDR3 sequences are present, 7% to 10% being singletons, with the ten largest covering 17%. Concerning this clonotype: The antigen remains undetermined.

The CDR3 loop spans 15 amino acids. Germline CDR1 is ENHRY and CDR2 is SYGVKD. Trimming cost V 3 bases and J 5 bases; bases outside gene matches: 10. General study points: Post-booster repertoires contained most primary-vaccination clones again (96% CD4, approximately 88% CD8).

The receptor was derived from a man aged 18 to 35 who received the YFV17D yellow fever vaccine. The material was PBMCs, obtained approximately 40 days after the first yellow fever vaccination. The rearrangement joins TRBV10-3 to TRBJ2-7, with TRBD2 matching over 7 bases. The chain's CDR3 is CAISDSGLEGDEQYF. For the CDR3, the DNA is TGTGCCATCAGTGACTCCGGACTAGAAGGCGACGAGCAGTACTTC.